Below are 13 T cell receptor beta chains sequenced from a single sample in a study of shared clonotypes between healthy human individuals. CD45RO-negative cells were positively selected for CCR7, leaving out terminally differentiated effector memory CD45RA+ cells. Using immunoSEQ multiplex PCR, the repertoire was profiled, and TCRdb retains in-frame clones only, with some absent. The sample lists around 2,000,000 clones, about 95% seen once, with approximately 1.2% in the top ten. Material: naive CD8+ T cells sorted from blood. The receptor set was obtained from a man aged 18-30 years in good health.

J is TRBJ2-3 and V is TRBV27; D is unresolved. The CDR3 loop spans 16 amino acids. The ends were cut back, 6 bases at V and 6 bases at J, with 22 bases in the middle. Germline-derived CDR1 and CDR2 are MNHEY and SMNVEV (reference sequence). The CDR3 DNA reads TGTGCCAGCAGGGCTTATGGTGGTGCTAGGTGGGATACGCAGTATTTT. Its translation: CASRAYGGARWDTQYF.

Worth noting for this clone: Other DNA variants within this sample encode the same CDR3. This chain links TRBV10-3 with TRBJ1-4; D unclear. The ends were cut back, 0 bases at V and 0 bases at J, with 5 bases in the middle. CDR1 and CDR2 (germline): ENHRY, SYGVKD. The CDR3 length is 15 residues. Here the CDR3 reads CAISESAATNEKLFF. CDR3 nucleotides: TGTGCCATCAGTGAGTCGGCAGCAACTAATGAAAAACTGTTTTTT.

In the case of this clone: This sample includes further DNA sequences coding for the same CDR3. The V gene is TRBV5-1, the J gene TRBJ2-7; a possible D gene is TRBD2 (5 bases). Germline V lookup: CDR1 SGHRS, CDR2 YFSETQ. With 0 bases removed from V and 4 bases from J, the gap between germline ends came to 8 bases. This CDR3 comprises 13 residues. The chain's CDR3 is CASSLARGYEQYF. CDR3 bases: TGCGCCAGCAGCTTGGCCAGAGGGTACGAGCAGTACTTC. The full variable domain, with the rest looked up from reference TRBV5-1 and TRBJ2-7, is KAGVTQTPRYLIKTRGQQVTLSCSPISGHRSVSWYQQTPGQGLQFLFEYFSETQRNKGNFPGRFSGRQFSNSRSEMNVSTLELGDSALYLCASSLARGYEQYFGPGTRLTVT.

The chain has TRBV4-3 and TRBJ2-1; 12 bases match TRBD2. The germline V gene has CDR1 LGHNA and CDR2 YSLEER. After removal of 0 bases from V and 1 base from J, the junction contained 4 bases not matched to a gene. The CDR3 has 18 amino acids. CDR3 coding DNA: TGCGCCAGCAGCCAAGAAGAGACTAGCGGGAGTTCCTACAATGAGCAGTTCTTC. Encoded protein: CASSQEETSGSSYNEQFF.

DNA of the CDR3: TGTGCCAGCAGCTTATCCGGGACCGGCCGCCAAGAGACCCAGTACTTC. Its translation is CASSLSGTGRQETQYF. The rearrangement links TRBV11-2 to TRBJ2-5; D may correspond to TRBD1 or TRBD2 (5 bases each). From germline, CDR1 is SGHAT and CDR2 FQNNGV. Trimming cost V 2 bases and J 1 base, with 14 bases left between them. The CDR3 is 16 residues long.

The chain has TRBV6-1 and TRBJ2-3; tentative D call: TRBD2 (6 bases). Trimming took off 0 bases at V and 2 bases at J, with 15 bases between the two ends. This CDR3 is built from 17 residues. Per germline, CDR1 MNHNS and CDR2 SASEGT. CDR3 protein: CASSEADSGLTTDTQYF. The CDR3 DNA is TGTGCCAGCAGTGAAGCTGACAGCGGGCTAACCACAGATACGCAGTATTTT.

The chain couples TRBV29-1 to TRBJ2-3, with TRBD2 matching over 7 bases. The germline CDR1 and CDR2 sequences are SQVTM and ANQGSEA. This CDR3 has 14 amino acids. The V segment lost 6 bases and the J segment 1 base; nucleotides outside the gene matches: 7. CDR3 sequence reads: CSVLSGVRTDTQYF. In DNA form, the CDR3 reads TGCAGCGTCCTGAGCGGGGTCCGCACAGATACGCAGTATTTT.

The chain couples TRBV9 to TRBJ2-7; tentative D call: TRBD2 (6 bases). Germline V lookup: CDR1 SGDLS, CDR2 YYNGEE. V shed 0 bases and J shed 3 bases, with 13 bases lying between them. The CDR3 runs to 15 residues. In DNA, the CDR3 is TGTGCCAGCAGCGTAGGCGGGGAGGCGATCTACGAGCAGTACTTC. Translated, it gives CASSVGGEAIYEQYF.

The chain is built from TRBV27 and TRBJ2-7; a possible D gene is TRBD2 (5 bases). This CDR3 comprises 15 residues. V was cut by 5 bases and J by 3 bases, with 17 bases left in between. Germline V gene lookup returns CDR1 MNHEY and CDR2 SMNVEV (reference sequence). CDR3 sequence reads: CASSPRETKFYEQYF. CDR3 DNA: TGTGCCAGCAGTCCACGGGAAACAAAATTCTACGAGCAGTACTTC.

The chain combines TRBV9 with TRBJ2-7; 7 bases are a match to TRBD2. Germline V gene sequence: CDR1 SGDLS, CDR2 YYNGEE. After removal of 2 bases from V and 4 bases from J, the junction contained 6 bases not matched to a gene. The CDR3 extends over 14 amino acids. The CDR3 spells CASSVGGLQYEQYF. The CDR3 coding sequence is TGTGCCAGCAGCGTCGGGGGACTACAGTACGAGCAGTACTTC.

The chain has TRBV6-5 and TRBJ1-1; 8 positions match TRBD1. V shed 5 bases, J shed 5 bases, and the junction held 10 bases outside the gene matches. The CDR3 runs 15 residues. The germline V gene has CDR1 MNHEY and CDR2 SVGAGI. CDR3 amino acids: CASSPRTGRGTEAFF. The CDR3 DNA reads TGTGCCAGCAGTCCTCGGACAGGGAGAGGAACTGAAGCTTTCTTT.

The V gene is TRBV18, the J gene TRBJ1-4; D is undetermined. Germline CDR1 reads KGHSH; CDR2 reads LQKENI. This CDR3 has 17 residues. Trimming removed 1 base at V and 6 bases at J, with 18 bases between. CDR3 region: CASSPQPMGVGDEKLFF. CDR3 bases: TGTGCCAGCTCACCACAACCCATGGGTGTCGGGGATGAAAAACTGTTTTTT.

This chain uses TRBV13 with TRBJ2-7; a possible D gene is TRBD2 (7 bases). CDR1 and CDR2 (germline): PRHDT, FYEKMQ (reference sequence). V shed 5 bases and J shed 7 bases, with 21 bases lying between them. This CDR3 has 15 residues. The CDR3 protein is CASSRNREGSWEQYF. DNA of the CDR3: TGTGCCAGCAGCAGGAACAGGGAGGGATCCTGGGAGCAGTACTTC.